The sequence of this T cell receptor (beta chain) was determined in a study of PD-L1 blockade in urothelial cancer. At the level of the study: Previous chemotherapy exposure amounted to 0 to 3 regimens for patients.

Repertoires were generated with immunoSEQ multiplex PCR, while TCRdb's copy carries only in-frame clones and drops some. The table records roughly 54,000 clones, around 88% of them present only once. As to time point: pretreatment peripheral blood. This clonotype originated in a woman aged 55-70 years with urothelial cancer. Sequencing was performed on PBMCs, taken around atezolizumab (anti-PD-L1) treatment.

In DNA, the CDR3 is TGTGCCAGTAGTCGCTCTGGAGCCGGGGAGCTGTTTTTT. Protein sequence: CASSRSGAGELFF. The chain employs TRBV19 and TRBJ2-2; no reliable D call. The CDR3 runs to 13 residues. The germline CDR1 and CDR2 sequences are LNHDA and SQIVND (reference sequence). Trimming stripped 5 bases from V and 6 bases from J, with 10 bases between.